Presented here are 27 T cell receptor beta chains from one specimen sequenced in a study of CXCR3-negative and CXCR3-positive naive CD8 T cells. UMI-tagged TRB cDNA libraries were built via 5' RACE. TCRdb re-called the 5' RACE reads and catalogs CDR3 proteins one per entry, DNA excluded. The sample table includes about 40,000 distinct CDR3 sequences. Sequenced: naive CXCR3- CD8+ T cells from blood. As for subset: CD45RO-CCR7+CD27+CD95- naive CD8+ T cells lacking CXCR3 (TNR3-). The source is a human donor in good health. Some clones in this sample may be carry-over from other donors' samples.

J is TRBJ1-1 and V is TRBV5-1. The CDR3 is made up of 13 amino acids. CDR1 and CDR2 (germline): SGHRS, YFSETQ. The CDR3 sequence: CASSLEQSLEAFF.

V and J are TRBV4-1 and TRBJ2-3; TCRdb picks TRBD1, but there is no DNA to check that call. The V gene's germline CDR1 is MGHRA and CDR2 YSYEKL. The CDR3 extends over 16 amino acids. CDR3 protein: CASSQVWAGSTDTQYF.

The gene calls are TRBV6-5 and TRBJ2-1; TCRdb's D gene call, TRBD2, goes unchecked for lack of DNA. Germline V gene sequence: CDR1 MNHEY, CDR2 SVGAGI. CDR3 length: 11 residues. The CDR3 region is CASSYEGGKFF.

The genes are TRBV7-9 and TRBJ2-7; TCRdb's D call of TRBD1 is untestable without DNA. The length of the CDR3 is 13 residues. Germline CDR1 is SEHNR and CDR2 is FQNEAQ (reference sequence). CDR3 amino acids: CASRSTATYEQYF.

The CDR3 sequence: CSLEDGDTEAFF. The rearrangement links TRBV29-1 to TRBJ1-1. The CDR3 sequence is 12 residues long. Germline V gene sequence: CDR1 SQVTM, CDR2 ANQGSEA.

The J gene is TRBJ2-7, the V gene TRBV7-9; TCRdb lists TRBD1, though no DNA is available to test this call. CDR1 and CDR2 from the germline V gene are SEHNR and FQNEAQ (reference sequence). This CDR3 region has 15 residues. The CDR3 sequence: CASSLSGGADYEQYF. The variable domain in full, with the rest retrieved from reference TRBV7-9 and TRBJ2-7, is DTGVSQNPRHKITKRGQNVTFRCDPISEHNRLYWYRQTLGQGPEFLTYFQNEAQLEKSRLLSDRFSAERPKGSFSTLEIQRTEQGDSAMYLCASSLSGGADYEQYFGPGTRLTVT.

CDR3 amino acids: CASSPGQDLNTDTQYF. The chain is built from TRBV4-3 and TRBJ2-3; the TRBD1 assignment by TCRdb is unverifiable without DNA. The germline V gene encodes CDR1 LGHNA and CDR2 YSLEER. The CDR3 consists of 16 residues.

The V and J genes are TRBV20-1 and TRBJ1-3; the TCRdb D gene call, TRBD1, has no DNA to confirm it. Looked up from germline, CDR1 is DFQATT and CDR2 is SNEGSKA (reference sequence). The CDR3 length is 15 residues. CDR3 sequence reads: CSAREAGAIRNTIYF.

The chain links TRBV11-2 to TRBJ2-7; the TCRdb D gene call, TRBD1, has no DNA to confirm it. This CDR3 comprises 15 residues. From germline, CDR1 is SGHAT and CDR2 FQNNGV. CDR3 sequence: CASSPGPLPRDEQYF.

V usage is TRBV28 and J usage is TRBJ2-5; TCRdb's assignment of TRBD1 cannot be checked, as there is no DNA. The CDR3 runs 15 residues. Germline V gene sequence: CDR1 MDHEN, CDR2 SYDVKM. This CDR3 is CASSLFSGGEETQYF.

The chain combines TRBV29-1 with TRBJ1-4; the TRBD1 assignment by TCRdb is unverifiable without DNA. This CDR3 has 14 residues. Germline V gene lookup returns CDR1 SQVTM and CDR2 ANQGSEA. The CDR3 sequence is CSAAGTGSNEKLFF.

The chain carries TRBV13 and TRBJ2-5; TCRdb outputs TRBD1, but without DNA this stays unchecked. There are 17 residues in the CDR3. Germline loops: CDR1 PRHDT, CDR2 FYEKMQ (reference sequence). The CDR3 loop is CASSLTGTGDLQETQYF.

The CDR3 protein is CASSISAGGSYNEQFF. The V call is TRBV19, the J call TRBJ2-1. This CDR3 region has 16 residues. Germline assignment: CDR1 LNHDA and CDR2 SQIVND (reference sequence).

The chain combines TRBV6-5 with TRBJ1-1. Germline assignment: CDR1 MNHEY and CDR2 SVGAGI. This CDR3 comprises 15 residues. The CDR3 is CASSYGDGPNTEAFF.

This chain links TRBV21-1 with TRBJ2-7. TRBV21-1 is classified as a pseudogene. This CDR3 has 15 residues. The CDR3: CASSSWSWTINEQYF.

The chain joins TRBV27 to TRBJ2-1; the TCRdb D gene call, TRBD2, has no DNA to confirm it. Germline V gene sequence: CDR1 MNHEY, CDR2 SMNVEV (reference sequence). The CDR3 contains 16 residues. CDR3 in amino acids: CASSTGLAGGPNEQFF.

The chain recombines TRBV20-1 with TRBJ2-5; the TCRdb D gene call, TRBD2, has no DNA to confirm it. The length of the CDR3 is 14 residues. Germline CDR1 reads DFQATT; CDR2 reads SNEGSKA (reference sequence). The CDR3 sequence: CSARDRLVQETQYF.

The chain has TRBV5-1 and TRBJ2-2. Germline V gene data show CDR1 as SGHRS and CDR2 as YFSETQ. The CDR3 is 15 amino acids. The CDR3 is CASSGRQENTGELFF. Using reference TRBV5-1 and TRBJ2-2 for the parts outside the CDR3, the full variable domain is KAGVTQTPRYLIKTRGQQVTLSCSPISGHRSVSWYQQTPGQGLQFLFEYFSETQRNKGNFPGRFSGRQFSNSRSEMNVSTLELGDSALYLCASSGRQENTGELFFGEGSRLTVL.

CDR3 sequence: CASSLSYGGGTYEQYF. This rearrangement joins TRBV27 to TRBJ2-7; TCRdb calls TRBD1, which cannot be checked without DNA. This CDR3 has 16 residues. Germline CDR1 and CDR2: MNHEY and SMNVEV (reference sequence).

The chain joins TRBV29-1 to TRBJ2-2. The CDR3 sequence is 13 residues long. Germline loops: CDR1 SQVTM, CDR2 ANQGSEA. CDR3 loop: CSVEDSLTGELFF.

The chain is built from TRBV5-4 and TRBJ2-1. Germline loops: CDR1 SGHNT, CDR2 YYREEE (reference sequence). This CDR3 is 12 amino acids long. This CDR3 is CASSLYLNEQFF.

The chain uses TRBV7-9 and TRBJ2-1. The CDR3 contains 13 residues. CDR1 is SEHNR and CDR2 is FQNEAQ in the germline V gene (reference sequence). The CDR3 reads CASSLPRYNEQFF.

This sequence joins TRBV29-1 and TRBJ1-4; with no DNA, the TCRdb D assignment of TRBD1 cannot be verified. Looked up from germline, CDR1 is SQVTM and CDR2 is ANQGSEA. The CDR3 length is 13 residues. The CDR3 sequence: CSVIPRGEEKLFF.

The chain is built from TRBV24-1 and TRBJ2-3; checking the TCRdb D call of TRBD2 is not possible without DNA. CDR3 length equals 15 residues. Germline loops: CDR1 KGHDR, CDR2 SFDVKD. CDR3 protein: CATSDFGSGSDTQYF.

The chain has TRBV28 and TRBJ2-7; lacking DNA, the TRBD1 call made by TCRdb goes unchecked. CDR1 MDHEN and CDR2 SYDVKM come from the germline V gene. This CDR3 comprises 13 residues. CDR3 loop: CASSLWAGYEQYF.

The rearrangement joins TRBV6-4 to TRBJ2-1; TCRdb picks TRBD2, but there is no DNA to check that call. This CDR3 comprises 15 residues. Per germline, CDR1 MRHNA and CDR2 SNTAGT. This CDR3 is CASRVTSGGANEQFF.

The chain links TRBV11-2 to TRBJ2-1; TCRdb's D call, TRBD1, is unchecked because there is no DNA. The germline V gene has CDR1 SGHAT and CDR2 FQNNGV. The CDR3 has 15 amino acids. The CDR3 loop is CASSSEGQAYNEQFF.